What follows are 23 T cell receptor beta chains derived from one specimen sequenced in a study of shared clonotypes between healthy human individuals. Clones were read by immunoSEQ multiplex PCR, and TCRdb kept only the in-frame ones, dropping some. The repertoire holds approximately 1,500,000 clones, about 98% seen once, with about 0.45% in the top ten. Material: naive CD4+ T cells sorted from blood. Subset indicated: CD45RA+ positively selected. These receptors were collected from a man aged 25 to 40 in good health.

The gene calls are TRBV11-3 and TRBJ2-1, with D maybe TRBD1 (8 bases). This CDR3 spans 16 amino acids. V was cut by 5 bases and J by 2 bases, with 16 bases left in between. Per germline, CDR1 SGHNT and CDR2 YENEEA. For the CDR3, the DNA is TGTGCCAGCAGCACCAGGACAGGGACTACCTACAATGAGCAGTTCTTC. Translating gives CASSTRTGTTYNEQFF. Supplemented by reference TRBV11-3 and TRBJ2-1, the full variable domain reads EAGVVQSPRYKIIEKKQPVAFWCNPISGHNTLYWYLQNLGQGPELLIRYENEEAVDDSQLPKDRFSAERLKGVDSTLKIQPAELGDSAVYLCASSTRTGTTYNEQFFGPGTRLTVL.

This chain links TRBV19 with TRBJ2-1; no firm D call. There are 14 residues in the CDR3. Germline assignment: CDR1 LNHDA and CDR2 SQIVND (reference sequence). Deletions cut 1 base from V and 8 bases from J, with 12 bases between. The CDR3 region is CASSIGTSWDEQFF. CDR3 nucleotide sequence: TGTGCCAGTAGTATAGGGACCTCTTGGGATGAGCAGTTCTTC.

The rearrangement joins TRBV28 to TRBJ1-5; the D is unclear. The CDR3 contains 12 residues. The V gene lost 5 bases and the J gene lost 8 bases, with 10 bases spanning the gap. Germline V lookup: CDR1 MDHEN, CDR2 SYDVKM. The CDR3 DNA sequence: TGTGCCAGCAGTCCCCCTTCGGAGCCCCAGCATTTT. Its translation is CASSPPSEPQHF.

This chain connects TRBV2 to TRBJ2-2, with no clear D. V dropped 8 bases and J dropped 5 bases, with 15 bases sitting between them. CDR1 is SNHLY, CDR2 FYNNEI, per germline. This CDR3 region has 14 residues. The CDR3 reads CASALNGPTGELFF. The CDR3 DNA is TGTGCCAGCGCCCTCAACGGGCCTACCGGGGAGCTGTTTTTT.

The V gene is TRBV2, the J gene TRBJ2-3; D is perhaps TRBD1 or TRBD2 (5 bases each). V lost 7 bases and J lost 4, with 15 bases in between. CDR1 SNHLY and CDR2 FYNNEI come from the germline V gene. CDR3 size: 14 residues. CDR3 DNA sequence: TGTGCCAGCAAACTAATCCCGGGACCAGATACGCAGTATTTT. Translation: CASKLIPGPDTQYF.

This clone showed up just once. The CDR3 coding sequence is TGTGCCAGCAGCTTGGTGGTCATGCCGAACATTCAGTACTTC. Translation gives CASSLVVMPNIQYF. The V gene is TRBV5-6, the J gene TRBJ2-4; no definite D call. Deletions cut 0 bases from V and 7 bases from J, with 11 bases between. Germline V gene sequence: CDR1 SGHDT, CDR2 YYEEEE. The CDR3 sequence is 14 residues long. Supplemented by reference TRBV5-6 and TRBJ2-4, the full variable domain reads DAGVTQSPTHLIKTRGQQVTLRCSPKSGHDTVSWYQQALGQGPQFIFQYYEEEERQRGNFPDRFSGHQFPNYSSELNVNALLLGDSALYLCASSLVVMPNIQYFGAGTRLSVL.

J is TRBJ2-5 and V is TRBV9; 10 bases fit TRBD1. Per the germline V gene, CDR1 is SGDLS and CDR2 is YYNGEE. This CDR3 has 16 amino acids. The trim removed 4 bases at V and 5 bases at J, leaving 11 bases unmatched. In DNA form, the CDR3 reads TGTGCCAGCAGCAATATCGGGACAGGGGAGGTTGAGACCCAGTACTTC. This encodes CASSNIGTGEVETQYF.

The chain couples TRBV18 to TRBJ2-7, with 7 positions matching TRBD1. Germline loops: CDR1 KGHSH, CDR2 LQKENI. With V trimmed by 3 bases and J by 3 bases, 11 bases remained unmatched. CDR3 length equals 16 residues. The CDR3 sequence is CASSPRTGTGVYEQYF. The CDR3 DNA sequence: TGTGCCAGCTCACCCCGGACAGGCACTGGGGTCTACGAGCAGTACTTC.

This chain links TRBV6-1 with TRBJ1-5; 9 nucleotides agree with TRBD1. Trimming removed 4 bases from V and 3 bases from J; junction bases left unmatched: 4. Germline V gene sequence: CDR1 MNHNS, CDR2 SASEGT. The CDR3 is 15 residues long. The CDR3 region has the DNA TGTGCCAGCAGTGCTACACAGGGGGCCAATCAGCCCCAGCATTTT. It yields the protein CASSATQGANQPQHF.

This rearrangement joins TRBV27 to TRBJ1-1; D uncertain. Germline CDR1 and CDR2: MNHEY and SMNVEV (reference sequence). CDR3 length equals 15 residues. V gave up 8 bases and J gave up 3 bases, with 19 bases separating them. The CDR3 reads CASQPLVGLYTEAFF. CDR3 sequence (DNA): TGTGCCAGCCAGCCCCTTGTAGGACTGTACACTGAAGCTTTCTTT.

The V and J genes are TRBV14 and TRBJ2-2; D is uncertain. CDR3 size: 13 residues. V shed 0 bases and J shed 8 bases, with 7 bases lying between them. CDR1 and CDR2 from the germline V gene are SGHDN and FVKESK. As DNA, the CDR3 is TGTGCCAGCAGCCAAGATGCGGCAGGGGAGCTGTTTTTT. The encoded protein is CASSQDAAGELFF.

This sequence joins TRBV9 and TRBJ1-2, with D maybe TRBD1 (5 bases). This CDR3 contains 14 residues. CDR1 SGDLS and CDR2 YYNGEE come from the germline V gene. V was cut by 0 bases and J by 0 bases, with 6 bases left in between. For the CDR3, the DNA is TGTGCCAGCAGCGTAGGGGGGGCTAACTATGGCTACACCTTC. Amino acid sequence: CASSVGGANYGYTF.

This sequence joins TRBV5-6 and TRBJ2-7; 10 bases are a match to TRBD2. This CDR3 comprises 15 residues. J lost 3 bases, V lost 4 bases, and 7 bases had no gene match. CDR1 is SGHDT, CDR2 YYEEEE, per germline. CDR3 in amino acids: CASSQGLAVLYEQYF. The CDR3 DNA sequence: TGTGCCAGCAGCCAAGGACTAGCGGTACTCTACGAGCAGTACTTC.

The V call is TRBV7-9, the J call TRBJ2-3, with 7 bases identical to TRBD1. Trimming cost V 5 bases and J 3 bases; bases outside gene matches: 11. The V gene's germline CDR1 is SEHNR and CDR2 FQNEAQ (reference sequence). The CDR3 covers 16 residues. CDR3 amino acids: CASSQVSGGRTDTQYF. The CDR3 DNA follows: TGTGCCAGCAGCCAGGTCTCAGGGGGTCGGACAGATACGCAGTATTTT.

The V call is TRBV7-9, the J call TRBJ2-1; 7 bases align to TRBD2. This CDR3 region has 13 residues. Unmatched junction bases numbered 3, after V lost 0 bases and J lost 10 bases. The germline V gene encodes CDR1 SEHNR and CDR2 FQNEAQ (reference sequence). CDR3 amino acids: CASSLARREEQFF. Written as DNA, the CDR3 is TGTGCCAGCAGCTTAGCGCGGCGGGAGGAGCAGTTCTTC. Supplemented by reference TRBV7-9 and TRBJ2-1, the full variable domain reads DTGVSQNPRHKITKRGQNVTFRCDPISEHNRLYWYRQTLGQGPEFLTYFQNEAQLEKSRLLSDRFSAERPKGSFSTLEIQRTEQGDSAMYLCASSLARREEQFFGPGTRLTVL.

The CDR3 here is CATSKSSHGGMEETQYF. CDR3 sequence (DNA): TGTGCCACCAGCAAGAGTTCTCATGGCGGGATGGAAGAGACCCAGTACTTC. J is TRBJ2-5 and V is TRBV15, with a tentative D call TRBD2 (6 bases). The CDR3 is made up of 17 amino acids. V lost 4 bases, J lost 3 bases, and 21 bases lay in between. The germline CDR1 and CDR2 sequences are LNHNV and YYDKDF (reference sequence). Using reference TRBV15 and TRBJ2-5 for the parts outside the CDR3, the full variable domain is DAMVIQNPRYQVTQFGKPVTLSCSQTLNHNVMYWYQQKSSQAPKLLFHYYDKDFNNEADTPDNFQSRRPNTSFCFLDIRSPGLGDTAMYLCATSKSSHGGMEETQYFGPGTRLLVL.

This chain connects TRBV6-5 to TRBJ1-5; D is undetermined. V lost 4 bases to trimming and J lost 5 bases, with 15 bases between them. This CDR3 is built from 15 residues. CDR1 and CDR2 (germline): MNHEY, SVGAGI. The CDR3 coding sequence is TGTGCCAGCAGTTCTCGGGGAGGCGCCTATCAGCCCCAGCATTTT. This gives the protein CASSSRGGAYQPQHF.

The chain links TRBV7-2 to TRBJ2-7; D perhaps matches TRBD1 (7 bases). CDR3 length: 15 amino acids. V gave up 0 bases and J gave up 5 bases, with 14 bases separating them. From germline, CDR1 is SGHTA and CDR2 FQGNSA. The CDR3 spells CASSLADRRVDEQYF. DNA of the CDR3: TGTGCCAGCAGCTTAGCGGACAGGAGGGTCGACGAGCAGTACTTC. The full variable domain, its missing parts supplied by reference TRBV7-2 and TRBJ2-7, is GAGVSQSPSNKVTEKGKDVELRCDPISGHTALYWYRQSLGQGLEFLIYFQGNSAPDKSGLPSDRFSAERTGGSVSTLTIQRTQQEDSAVYLCASSLADRRVDEQYFGPGTRLTVT.

The DNA of the CDR3 is TGCACCAGCAGCCACCAACCTATCTACGAGCAGTACTTC. Residues: CTSSHQPIYEQYF. The chain is built from TRBV1 and TRBJ2-7; the table's D gene call, TRBD2, was not cross checked with the DNA. TRBV1 is classified as a pseudogene. This CDR3 has 13 residues.

The chain is built from TRBV18 and TRBJ2-1, with D perhaps TRBD2 (5 bases). The V end was cut by 2 bases, the J end by 11 bases, with 10 bases between. In germline, CDR1 is KGHSH, CDR2 LQKENI. The CDR3 contains 12 residues. CDR3: CASSPAEGKQFF. CDR3 DNA: TGTGCCAGCTCACCAGCCGAGGGAAAGCAGTTCTTC.

This chain links TRBV6-6 with TRBJ1-3; 7 bases match TRBD1. V lost 4 bases to trimming and J lost 1 base; unmatched junction nucleotides: 4. CDR3 length equals 15 residues. Germline CDR1 and CDR2: MNHNY and SVGAGI (reference sequence). The CDR3 bases are TGTGCCAGCAGTTCTAGGGGGCGATCTGGAAACACCATATATTTT. Translated, it gives CASSSRGRSGNTIYF.

This chain joins TRBV5-6 and TRBJ2-2, with 7 positions matching TRBD2. Germline loops: CDR1 SGHDT, CDR2 YYEEEE. J gave up 0 bases and V 5 bases, and 4 bases lay outside the gene matches. This CDR3 has 15 amino acids. Written as DNA, the CDR3 is TGTGCCAGCAGTCCACTAGCGACGAACACCGGGGAGCTGTTTTTT. Its translation: CASSPLATNTGELFF. The full variable domain, its missing parts supplied by reference TRBV5-6 and TRBJ2-2, is DAGVTQSPTHLIKTRGQQVTLRCSPKSGHDTVSWYQQALGQGPQFIFQYYEEEERQRGNFPDRFSGHQFPNYSSELNVNALLLGDSALYLCASSPLATNTGELFFGEGSRLTVL.

The gene calls are TRBV5-1 and TRBJ1-2, with 10 bases lining up with TRBD1. Germline CDR1 SGHRS, CDR2 YFSETQ. The CDR3 totals 14 residues. V was clipped by 7 bases and J by 8 bases; unmatched bases: 11. In DNA, the CDR3 is TGCGCCAGCTACTCCGGGACAGGGGATCTCGGCTACACCTTC. Translating it yields CASYSGTGDLGYTF. The complete variable domain, with remaining parts taken from reference TRBV5-1 and TRBJ1-2, reads KAGVTQTPRYLIKTRGQQVTLSCSPISGHRSVSWYQQTPGQGLQFLFEYFSETQRNKGNFPGRFSGRQFSNSRSEMNVSTLELGDSALYLCASYSGTGDLGYTFGSGTRLTVV.